This passage covers 10 T cell receptor beta chains from one sample sequenced in a study of T cell repertoires in cytomegalovirus infection. One entry per CDR3 protein results from TCRdb running MiXCR on the reads. This repertoire shows more than 500,000 distinct CDR3 sequences, 15% to 20% found once; its top ten account for more than 20%. The source material was CD8+ T cells from PBMCs. These receptors all come from a human donor in good health (CMV status not recorded). Some clones in this sample may be carry-over from other donors' samples.

This clonotype was picked up many times. This chain uses TRBV29-1 with TRBJ1-2; 8 nucleotides line up with TRBD1. V shed 6 bases and J 4 bases; nucleotides not matched to a gene: 7. The CDR3 has 13 residues. In germline, CDR1 is SQVTM, CDR2 ANQGSEA. Here the CDR3 reads CSVSGGEGYGYTF. The DNA for the CDR3 is TGCAGCGTCTCAGGGGGCGAAGGCTATGGCTACACCTTC.

This clonotype was seen repeatedly, ten times or more. This chain connects TRBV6-5 to TRBJ2-7, with 8 nucleotides matching TRBD1. The CDR3 has 18 amino acids. Germline V gives CDR1 MNHEY, CDR2 SVGAGI. Losses at the gene ends were 0 bases for V and 0 bases for J; bases not matched to a gene: 10. CDR3 amino acids: CASSYSEQQGARSYEQYF. The CDR3 DNA is TGTGCCAGCAGTTACTCGGAGCAGCAGGGGGCTCGCTCCTACGAGCAGTACTTC.

Only a few counts were recorded for this clonotype. V usage is TRBV27 and J usage is TRBJ1-5; D unresolved. From germline, CDR1 is MNHEY and CDR2 SMNVEV (reference sequence). There are 15 residues in the CDR3. Deletions cut 2 bases from V and 0 bases from J, with 8 bases between. Here the CDR3 DNA reads TGTGCCAGCAGTTTACTCCGGGATAGCAATCAGCCCCAGCATTTT. Translation gives CASSLLRDSNQPQHF.

This clonotype was detected many times. This chain links TRBV7-9 with TRBJ2-7, with TRBD2 matching over 10 bases. The germline V gene encodes CDR1 SEHNR and CDR2 FQNEAQ (reference sequence). V lost 5 bases to trimming and J lost 5 bases; unmatched junction nucleotides: 9. The CDR3 has 15 amino acids. The CDR3 bases are TGTGCCAGCAGCCTTAATAGCGGGAGGATGCACGAGCAGTACTTC. Protein: CASSLNSGRMHEQYF.

Notes on this clonotype: A much more abundant neighbour one base away suggests this may be a read error. The genes are TRBV19 and TRBJ2-2; D remains ambiguous. The CDR3 extends over 13 amino acids. Trimming stripped 6 bases from V and 5 bases from J, with 10 bases between. Germline loops: CDR1 LNHDA, CDR2 SQIVND (reference sequence). Here the CDR3 reads CASRIWGTGELFF. The CDR3 nucleotides read TGTGCCAGTAGGATATGGGGAACCGGGGAGCTGTTTTTT.

The sample holds many counts of this clonotype. V usage is TRBV6-1 and J usage is TRBJ2-7, with 9 positions matching TRBD1. In germline, CDR1 is MNHNS, CDR2 SASEGT. This CDR3 has 13 residues. Trimming removed 5 bases from V and 3 bases from J; junction bases left unmatched: 2. The CDR3 reads CASSKTGGYEQYF. The CDR3 region has the DNA TGTGCCAGCAGTAAGACAGGGGGCTACGAGCAGTACTTC.

V and J are TRBV19 and TRBJ1-1; 11 bases align to TRBD1. There are 16 residues in the CDR3. With V trimmed by 2 bases and J by 0 bases, 2 bases remained unmatched. Germline assignment: CDR1 LNHDA and CDR2 SQIVND (reference sequence). The CDR3 loop is CASSIRTGGLNTEAFF. In nucleotides, the CDR3 is TGTGCCAGTAGTATAAGGACAGGGGGCTTGAACACTGAAGCTTTCTTT.

The table lists this clonotype with many counts. The chain combines TRBV6-1 with TRBJ1-1; D gene ambiguous. The germline V gene encodes CDR1 MNHNS and CDR2 SASEGT. V was trimmed by 1 base and J by 8 bases, leaving 14 bases between them. The CDR3 spans 14 residues. The CDR3 nucleotides read TGTGCCAGCAGTGAAGGCCTTTTAGAGCCCGAAGCTTTCTTT. The encoded protein is CASSEGLLEPEAFF.

This clonotype showed up just a few times. This chain links TRBV4-2 with TRBJ2-5, with D possibly being TRBD2 (6 bases). CDR1 is LGHNA and CDR2 is YNFKEQ in the germline V gene. CDR3 length: 13 residues. Trimming removed 2 bases at V and 9 bases at J, with 13 bases between. The CDR3 bases are TGTGCCAGCAGCCAATCCACAGGCGGGGCCCAGTACTTC. Translation: CASSQSTGGAQYF.

This clonotype was observed a handful of times. The chain employs TRBV24-1 and TRBJ2-1, with unresolved D. The CDR3 runs to 11 residues. Germline loops: CDR1 KGHDR, CDR2 SFDVKD. Trimming shortened V by 9 bases and J by 7 bases, and 9 bases separated the two germline ends. CDR3 nucleotide sequence: TGTGCCACCGGGGTAAAGAATGAGCAGTTCTTC. Amino acids: CATGVKNEQFF.